Following are 21 T cell receptor beta chains from one sample sequenced in a study of Tregs in tolerant kidney transplant recipients. Profiled with immunoSEQ multiplex PCR; TCRdb holds only in-frame clones, not every one. There are tens of thousands of clones in the sample; roughly 84% occur only once, and around 4.5% lies in the top ten. Sequences were obtained from CD4+ T cells from blood. The receptor source for this set is a human donor in good health.

The chain links TRBV7-2 to TRBJ1-2; D possibly corresponds to TRBD1 (5 bases). Germline assignment: CDR1 SGHTA and CDR2 FQGNSA. CDR3 length equals 19 residues. The ends were cut back, 4 bases at V and 2 bases at J, with 26 bases in the middle. CDR3 region: CASSSFRGFWDGRNYGYTF. CDR3 nucleotides: TGTGCCAGCAGCTCTTTTCGGGGATTTTGGGACGGCCGGAACTATGGCTACACCTTC.

The gene calls are TRBV6-5 and TRBJ1-5, with D unclear. Germline V gene lookup returns CDR1 MNHEY and CDR2 SVGAGI. V gave up 5 bases and J gave up 11 bases, with 22 bases separating them. The CDR3 totals 15 residues. CDR3 DNA: TGTGCCAGCAGTCTTCCAAGCGACATCGCTGGGGCCCAGCATTTT. Its translation is CASSLPSDIAGAQHF.

The rearrangement uses TRBV14 and TRBJ2-2; D not certain. Trimming shortened V by 3 bases and J by 5 bases, and 16 bases separated the two germline ends. This CDR3 region has 16 residues. Per the germline V gene, CDR1 is SGHDN and CDR2 is FVKESK. The CDR3, as DNA: TGTGCCAGCAGCCATTGGAACAGAATCTCGACCGGGGAGCTGTTTTTT. Its protein product is CASSHWNRISTGELFF.

The CDR3 nucleotides are TGTGCCAGTGGTCGACTAGAGGGCTATGGCTACACCTTC. Residues: CASGRLEGYGYTF. V and J are TRBV6-5 and TRBJ1-2; no clear D. The germline V and J ends were trimmed by 9 bases and 4 bases, with 15 bases remaining between them. The CDR3 has 13 amino acids. CDR1 is MNHEY, CDR2 SVGAGI, per germline.

The chain recombines TRBV5-8 with TRBJ2-5, with 9 bases matching TRBD2. This CDR3 spans 16 amino acids. CDR1 is SGHTS, CDR2 YDEGEE, per germline. Trimming cost V 4 bases and J 5 bases; bases outside gene matches: 12. Written as DNA, the CDR3 is TGTGCCAGCAGCCATCGAGGCGGGAGGGGTGGGGAGACCCAGTACTTC. Protein: CASSHRGGRGGETQYF. Combining the CDR3 with reference TRBV5-8 and TRBJ2-5 gives the whole variable domain EAGVTQSPTHLIKTRGQQATLRCSPISGHTSVYWYQQALGLGLQFLLWYDEGEERNRGNFPPRFSGRQFPNYSSELNVNALELEDSALYLCASSHRGGRGGETQYFGPGTRLLVL.

The gene calls are TRBV19 and TRBJ2-1; 16 bases are shared with TRBD2. This CDR3 has 16 amino acids. J gave up 15 bases and V 4 bases, and 12 bases lay outside the gene matches. Germline lookup yields CDR1 LNHDA and CDR2 SQIVND (reference sequence). The DNA for the CDR3 is TGTGCCAGTAGTAACCCGGGACTAGCGGGGGGGCCACCCAGGTTCTTC. Its protein product is CASSNPGLAGGPPRFF.

V is TRBV10-3 and J is TRBJ2-1; the match to TRBD1 covers 11 bases. The CDR3 has 16 amino acids. Germline CDR1 is ENHRY and CDR2 is SYGVKD. V shed 5 bases and J 6 bases; nucleotides not matched to a gene: 9. This CDR3 reads CAISNGPGTGGNEQFF. CDR3 coding DNA: TGTGCCATCAGTAACGGCCCCGGGACAGGGGGCAATGAGCAGTTCTTC.

The genes are TRBV6-5 and TRBJ2-1; 8 nucleotides align to TRBD1. Germline V CDR1 and CDR2: MNHEY, SVGAGI. This CDR3 is 15 amino acids long. After removal of 7 bases from V and 6 bases from J, the junction contained 11 bases not matched to a gene. In DNA form, the CDR3 reads TGTGCCAGCACCCGGAAAGGACAGGGTATCAATGAGCAGTTCTTC. Protein sequence: CASTRKGQGINEQFF.

This chain uses TRBV19 with TRBJ2-1; maybe TRBD2 (5 bases). V was pared by 4 bases and J by 8 bases, with 24 bases between. Germline V CDR1 and CDR2: LNHDA, SQIVND (reference sequence). There are 17 residues in the CDR3. CDR3 residues: CASSNFLSFGGRDEQFF. CDR3 bases: TGTGCCAGTAGTAATTTCTTATCGTTTGGAGGTAGGGATGAGCAGTTCTTC.

The chain joins TRBV18 to TRBJ2-2; D is undetermined. The CDR3 runs 14 residues. The V end was cut by 4 bases, the J end by 0 bases, with 6 bases between. Looked up from germline, CDR1 is KGHSH and CDR2 is LQKENI. This chain's CDR3 is CASSLPPNTGELFF. The CDR3 DNA is TGTGCCAGCTCACTGCCTCCGAACACCGGGGAGCTGTTTTTT. The whole variable domain, remainder taken from reference TRBV18 and TRBJ2-2, is NAGVMQNPRHLVRRRGQEARLRCSPMKGHSHVYWYRQLPEEGLKFMVYLQKENIIDESGMPKERFSAEFPKEGPSILRIQQVVRGDSAAYFCASSLPPNTGELFFGEGSRLTVL.

V gene TRBV7-9 combines with J gene TRBJ1-6, with unresolved D. V lost 1 base to trimming and J lost 6 bases, with 4 bases between them. This CDR3 region has 13 residues. Per the germline V gene, CDR1 is SEHNR and CDR2 is FQNEAQ (reference sequence). CDR3 coding DNA: TGTGCCAGCAGCTTAGACGCTAATTCACCCCTCCACTTT. It yields the protein CASSLDANSPLHF.

This chain uses TRBV5-4 with TRBJ2-1, with unresolved D. This CDR3 contains 13 residues. V gave up 4 bases and J gave up 6 bases, with 11 bases separating them. Germline V lookup: CDR1 SGHNT, CDR2 YYREEE (reference sequence). Written as DNA, the CDR3 is TGTGCCAGCAGCCGACACCCCCCCAATGAGCAGTTCTTC. Translating gives CASSRHPPNEQFF.

This chain links TRBV29-1 with TRBJ1-2; no reliable D call. Germline V gene data show CDR1 as SQVTM and CDR2 as ANQGSEA. With 6 bases removed from V and 5 bases from J, the gap between germline ends came to 13 bases. The CDR3 contains 12 residues. CDR3 in DNA: TGCAGCGTGGAGTCGGTCCGATATGGCTACACCTTC. It translates to CSVESVRYGYTF.

The chain joins TRBV28 to TRBJ2-5, with 9 bases fitting TRBD2. V lost 11 bases and J lost 1; bases outside the gene matches: 17. The V gene's germline CDR1 is MDHEN and CDR2 SYDVKM. The CDR3 loop spans 17 amino acids. The CDR3 DNA sequence: TGTGCCGGCCTCCCAGGGGCTCTAGCGGGGCGCCAAGAGACCCAGTACTTC. It is translated as CAGLPGALAGRQETQYF. The variable domain in full, completed from reference TRBV28 and TRBJ2-5, reads DVKVTQSSRYLVKRTGEKVFLECVQDMDHENMFWYRQDPGLGLRLIYFSYDVKMKEKGDIPEGYSVSREKKERFSLILESASTNQTSMYLCAGLPGALAGRQETQYFGPGTRLLVL.

The chain uses TRBV21-1 and TRBJ1-6. TRBV21-1 is described as a pseudogene. CDR3 length: 12 residues. The CDR3 DNA reads TGTGCCAGCATCCGTAATTCTTCACCCCTCCACTTT. Translating gives CASIRNSSPLHF.

CDR3 region: CATSPGQAANYGYTF. CDR3 in DNA: TGTGCCACCTCCCCGGGGCAGGCGGCTAACTATGGCTACACCTTC. This rearrangement joins TRBV15 to TRBJ1-2; D is possibly TRBD1 (5 bases). This CDR3 is 15 amino acids long. V was trimmed by 8 bases and J by 0 bases, leaving 16 bases between them. Germline V gene sequence: CDR1 LNHNV, CDR2 YYDKDF (reference sequence).

This chain uses TRBV18 with TRBJ1-4; no clear D. CDR3 length equals 15 residues. The germline V gene encodes CDR1 KGHSH and CDR2 LQKENI. V lost 6 bases to trimming and J lost 8 bases, with 19 bases between them. The CDR3 nucleotides read TGTGCCAGCTCCCCCGAGGTTCAAAGTGGGGAAAAACTGTTTTTT. This sequence encodes CASSPEVQSGEKLFF. The whole variable domain, filled in from reference TRBV18 and TRBJ1-4, reads NAGVMQNPRHLVRRRGQEARLRCSPMKGHSHVYWYRQLPEEGLKFMVYLQKENIIDESGMPKERFSAEFPKEGPSILRIQQVVRGDSAAYFCASSPEVQSGEKLFFGSGTQLSVL.

The gene calls are TRBV6-5 and TRBJ2-1; D is possibly TRBD1 (6 bases). V was trimmed by 6 bases and J by 5 bases, leaving 11 bases between them. The CDR3 runs 13 residues. Per germline, CDR1 MNHEY and CDR2 SVGAGI. CDR3 sequence: CASSRDKNNEQFF. For the CDR3, the DNA is TGTGCCAGCAGCCGGGACAAAAACAATGAGCAGTTCTTC.

The V and J genes are TRBV13 and TRBJ1-5; D is unresolved. The CDR3 spans 12 residues. V was shortened by 10 bases and J by 4 bases, with 11 bases between the two germline ends. Germline values: CDR1 PRHDT, CDR2 FYEKMQ (reference sequence). This CDR3 is CANEGGNQPQHF. DNA of the CDR3: TGTGCCAACGAAGGAGGGAATCAGCCCCAGCATTTT.

V gene TRBV6-5 combines with J gene TRBJ1-1, with TRBD1 matching 9 bases. With V trimmed by 6 bases and J by 4 bases, 6 bases remained unmatched. CDR1 is MNHEY and CDR2 is SVGAGI in the germline V gene. CDR3 size: 14 residues. CDR3 DNA sequence: TGTGCCAGCAGGGGACAGGGATCGGGCACTGAAGCTTTCTTT. Translation: CASRGQGSGTEAFF.

The V call is TRBV4-1, the J call TRBJ1-4; maybe TRBD1 (6 bases). V gave up 4 bases and J gave up 4 bases, with 10 bases separating them. This CDR3 is 14 amino acids long. Germline CDR1 is MGHRA and CDR2 is YSYEKL. The CDR3 DNA sequence: TGCGCCAGCAGCCTCGGACAGTTTAATGAAAAACTGTTTTTT. This codes for CASSLGQFNEKLFF.